A selection of T cell receptor beta chains follows, all from one sample in a study of blood T cells in healthy people across ages. Via MiXCR, TCRdb re-called the 5' RACE reads, giving one row per CDR3 protein. The sample includes roughly 650,000 distinct CDR3 sequences, 32% of them seen just once. Input material: blood. The receptors shown here come from a woman aged 80 or older in good health. The CDR3 runs from the conserved cysteine through the conserved F or W. Each record gives: D gene, clone size, V gene, J gene, CDR3 protein, CDR3 DNA. D genes are given only for firm matches. Clone size is not always given. Where it is, it says once, few, many or a class for expanded clones.

>-|few|TRBV25-1|TRBJ1-6
CASSETREVMGSPLHF
TGTGCCAGCAGTGAAACAAGGGAGGTCATGGGTTCACCCCTCCACTTT
>-|many|TRBV3-1|TRBJ1-2
CASSPSRQAPNYGYTF
TGTGCCAGCAGCCCCAGCCGACAGGCGCCTAACTATGGCTACACCTTC
>-|-|TRBV5-5|TRBJ2-1
CASSSHLGPLQSSYNEQFF
TGTGCCAGCAGCTCCCACCTAGGACCCCTCCAGAGCTCCTACAATGAGCAGTTCTTC
>-|many|TRBV7-2|TRBJ2-7
CASRLAAGGSYEQYF
TGTGCCAGCAGATTAGCGGCAGGGGGCTCCTACGAGCAGTACTTC
>-|many|TRBV20-1|TRBJ2-3
CSLGTNSFGDTQYF
TGCAGTCTCGGGACGAACTCCTTCGGAGATACGCAGTATTTT
>-|many|TRBV5-1|TRBJ2-1
CASSGGRVDEQFF
TGCGCCAGCAGCGGGGGGCGGGTGGATGAGCAGTTCTTC
>TRBD1|once|TRBV27|TRBJ2-5
CASRTGGLQTQYF
TGTGCCAGCAGAACAGGGGGCTTGCAGACCCAGTACTTC
>-|-|TRBV7-8|TRBJ1-1
CASRGGGRNTEAFF
TGTGCCAGCAGGGGTGGGGGACGAAACACTGAAGCTTTCTTT
>TRBD1|-|TRBV20-1|TRBJ1-6
CSARATGESPLHF
TGCAGTGCTAGAGCGACAGGGGAATCACCCCTCCACTTT
>TRBD1|many|TRBV12-3/TRBV12-4|TRBJ1-4
CASSFLPRTGWGEKLFF
TGTGCCAGCAGTTTCTTACCCCGGACAGGGTGGGGTGAAAAACTGTTTTTT
>TRBD1|once|TRBV3-1|TRBJ1-1
CASSPSTGGNTEAFF
TGTGCCAGCAGTCCCTCCACAGGGGGCAACACTGAAGCTTTCTTT
>-|many|TRBV6-6|TRBJ1-2
CASRAGGTGYGYTF
TGTGCCAGCAGAGCGGGGGGCACCGGCTATGGCTACACCTTC
>-|-|TRBV6-1|TRBJ1-1
CASSEAEVVEAFF
TGTGCCAGCAGTGAAGCGGAGGTAGTTGAAGCTTTCTTT
>-|-|TRBV7-9|TRBJ2-7
CASSYPSQPRDTEAHEQYF
TGTGCCAGCAGCTACCCCTCCCAACCCCGGGACACAGAAGCCCACGAGCAGTACTTC
>-|few|TRBV7-2|TRBJ2-3
CASSASTGTQYF
TGTGCCAGCAGCGCCAGCACAGGTACGCAGTATTTT
>TRBD1|few|TRBV30|TRBJ1-2
CAWSEDRGMGYTF
TGTGCCTGGAGTGAGGACAGGGGTATGGGCTACACCTTC
>-|many|TRBV20-1|TRBJ1-1
CSVARSNTEAFF
TGCAGTGTGGCCCGGTCGAACACTGAAGCTTTCTTT
>-|-|TRBV30|TRBJ1-2
CAWSVLGGYGYTF
TGTGCCTGGAGTGTCCTGGGGGGCTATGGCTACACCTTC
>-|-|TRBV5-1|TRBJ2-3
CASSWGGTDADTQYF
TGCGCCAGCAGCTGGGGGGGGACAGACGCTGATACGCAGTATTTT
>TRBD1|many|TRBV12-3/TRBV12-4|TRBJ1-2
CASSFGQGGYGYTF
TGTGCCAGCAGTTTCGGACAGGGAGGCTATGGCTACACCTTC
>-|-|TRBV15|TRBJ1-2
CATSRDYEGPWDSYTF
TGTGCCACCAGCAGAGATTACGAGGGACCCTGGGATAGCTACACCTTC
>TRBD1|many|TRBV5-6|TRBJ1-2
CASSLGQGVGYGYTF
TGTGCCAGCAGCTTGGGACAGGGAGTCGGCTATGGCTACACCTTC
>TRBD2|-|TRBV5-1|TRBJ2-7
CASSVGTSANYEQYF
TGCGCCAGCAGCGTCGGGACTAGCGCTAACTACGAGCAGTACTTC
>-|many|TRBV28|TRBJ2-5
CASSRGAMQETQYF
TGTGCCAGCAGTCGGGGGGCCATGCAAGAGACCCAGTACTTC
>-|many|TRBV7-8|TRBJ2-7
CASSLDGAMDEQYF
TGTGCCAGCAGCTTGGACGGTGCTATGGACGAGCAGTACTTC
>-|-|TRBV20-1|TRBJ2-7
CSARDQTYEQYF
TGCAGTGCTAGAGATCAGACCTACGAGCAGTACTTC
>-|-|TRBV9|TRBJ1-1
CASSASPKGFEAFF
TGTGCCAGCAGCGCGAGTCCCAAAGGGTTTGAAGCTTTCTTT
>TRBD2|few|TRBV7-3|TRBJ2-5
CASSPSGGPRETQYF
TGTGCCAGCAGCCCGAGCGGGGGCCCCAGGGAGACCCAGTACTTC
>TRBD1|many|TRBV7-9|TRBJ2-7
CASSLAQGQAIYEQYF
TGTGCCAGCAGCTTAGCGCAGGGACAGGCGATCTACGAGCAGTACTTC
>-|many|TRBV7-2|TRBJ1-2
CASSFRTYYGYTF
TGTGCCAGCAGCTTTCGTACCTACTATGGCTACACCTTC
>TRBD2|many|TRBV7-2|TRBJ2-1
CASSSPGTSVKQFF
TGTGCCAGCAGCTCCCCGGGGACTAGCGTTAAGCAGTTCTTC
>TRBD1|-|TRBV6-5|TRBJ1-2
CATTVKVTGGGGYTF
TGTGCCACCACAGTAAAAGTGACAGGGGGCGGTGGCTACACCTTC
>-|many|TRBV6-6|TRBJ2-3
CASNVGGKRTDTQYF
TGTGCCAGCAACGTAGGGGGGAAGCGCACAGATACGCAGTATTTT
>-|many|TRBV29-1|TRBJ1-4
CSVGTNEKLFF
TGCAGCGTTGGGACTAATGAAAAACTGTTTTTT
>TRBD1|few|TRBV6-1|TRBJ1-1
CASDRGSTLNTEAFF
TGTGCCAGCGACAGGGGGTCTACTCTGAACACTGAAGCTTTCTTT
>-|many|TRBV5-1|TRBJ2-3
CASSFGSPATDTQYF
TGCGCCAGCAGCTTTGGGTCGCCGGCGACAGATACGCAGTATTTT
>-|few|TRBV7-8|TRBJ1-6
CASSLAGYNNSPLHF
TGTGCCAGCAGCTTAGCGGGGTATAATAATTCACCCCTCCACTTT
>TRBD2|many|TRBV9|TRBJ2-1
CASSVETSGGPGYNEQFF
TGTGCCAGCAGCGTAGAAACTAGCGGGGGGCCGGGGTACAATGAGCAGTTCTTC
>-|many|TRBV3-1|TRBJ1-4
CASSQLPSGEKLFF
TGTGCCAGCAGCCAACTGCCCAGCGGTGAAAAACTGTTTTTT
>-|-|TRBV5-1|TRBJ2-7
CANSLARGYNEQYF
TGCGCCAACAGCCTCGCCAGGGGCTACAATGAGCAGTACTTC
>TRBD2|-|TRBV12-3/TRBV12-4|TRBJ2-1
CASSDPSYKPGLAGGSYNEQFF
TGTGCCAGCAGTGACCCCTCTTATAAACCGGGACTAGCGGGAGGGTCCTACAATGAGCAGTTCTTC
>-|-|TRBV12-3/TRBV12-4|TRBJ2-1
CASSSYPYNEQFF
TGTGCCAGCAGTTCCTATCCCTACAATGAGCAGTTCTTC
>-|many|TRBV7-8|TRBJ2-7
CASSFSGYYEQYF
TGTGCCAGCAGCTTCTCAGGGTACTACGAGCAGTACTTC
>-|many|TRBV5-1|TRBJ2-7
CASSLEASFYEQYF
TGCGCCAGCAGCTTGGAGGCCAGTTTCTACGAGCAGTACTTC
>-|-|TRBV28|TRBJ1-6
CASSPPTGNRSPRHF
TGTGCCAGCAGTCCACCAACAGGGAACCGATCACCCCGCCACTTT
>TRBD2|-|TRBV7-2|TRBJ2-7
CASSPWREDHYEQYF
TGTGCCAGCAGCCCTTGGCGGGAGGATCACTACGAGCAGTACTTC
>TRBD1|many|TRBV13|TRBJ2-7
CASSSKETGYYEQYF
TGTGCCAGCAGCTCCAAAGAGACAGGGTACTACGAGCAGTACTTC
>TRBD1|-|TRBV7-2|TRBJ1-1
CASSLQGGTTEAFF
TGTGCCAGCAGCCTCCAGGGGGGTACCACTGAAGCTTTCTTT
>-|many|TRBV18|TRBJ2-6
CASSLTSGTGANVLTF
TGTGCCAGCTCACTTACTTCAGGGACCGGGGCCAACGTCCTGACTTTC
>-|-|TRBV30|TRBJ1-1
CAWSVGGAGEAFF
TGTGCCTGGAGTGTAGGAGGGGCCGGTGAAGCTTTCTTT
>-|many|TRBV7-2|TRBJ2-3
CASSSPWSTDTQYF
TGTGCCAGCAGCTCCCCGTGGAGCACAGATACGCAGTATTTT
>TRBD1|-|TRBV20-1|TRBJ1-2
CSAPDRDYGYTF
TGCAGTGCTCCCGACAGGGACTATGGCTACACCTTC
>-|-|TRBV29-1|TRBJ2-3
CSVVYTAGNTDTQYF
TGCAGCGTAGTCTACACGGCGGGCAACACAGATACGCAGTATTTT
>TRBD1|-|TRBV12-5|TRBJ2-1
CASGPRDRSNEQFF
TGTGCTAGTGGTCCCCGGGACAGAAGCAATGAGCAGTTCTTC